This TCR beta chain was captured in a study of T-cell reconstitution after alpha-beta-depleted transplantation in children. Germline V lookup: CDR1 SGHVS, CDR2 FQNEAQ. This CDR3 region has 14 residues. V lost 0 bases, J lost 13 bases, and 6 bases stayed unmatched. This clonotype was picked up many times. Unique molecular identifiers featured in how the TCRbeta library was prepared. TCRdb reprocessed the PCR reads via MiXCR and lists one record per CDR3 protein. The repertoire holds about 260,000 distinct CDR3 sequences, with roughly 11% as singletons. The chain recombines TRBV7-8 with TRBJ2-5; 12 positions match TRBD2. The sequencing used peripheral blood, collected 180 days after TCRalphabeta/CD19-depleted stem cell transplant. The origin of this receptor is a male patient between 2 and 15 years old who had a stem cell transplant for chronic granulomatous disease, so the T cells may come from the graft donor. In nucleotides, the CDR3 is TGTGCCAGCAGCTTAGCGGGGACTAGCGGGTTGCCGTACTTC. It codes for CASSLAGTSGLPYF.